This TCR beta chain emerged from a study of CD8 T cells in ankylosing spondylitis. Scientists made TCR beta libraries using quantitative 5'-RACE with molecular barcodes. TCRdb re-analysed the 5' RACE reads in MiXCR, keeping a single row per CDR3 protein. The sample lists approximately 100,000 distinct CDR3 sequences; roughly 8.3% were seen once. As regards this clonotype: Antigen: not known.

The trim removed 2 bases at V and 3 bases at J, leaving 7 bases unmatched. Germline V lookup: CDR1 SGHTA, CDR2 FQGNSA. This CDR3 is 15 amino acids long. Points from the study as a whole: The authors reported significant enrichment of disease-linked clones in matched ankylosing spondylitis synovial fluid. Disease-associated clonotypes exhibited CD8+ identity and were relatively infrequent in peripheral blood.

V gene TRBV7-2 combines with J gene TRBJ2-7, with 7 nucleotides matching TRBD1. Sequencing used blood, either unsorted or a sorted T cell fraction (not recorded which). The sequence was obtained from a male donor with ankylosing spondylitis or in good health (not recorded which). CDR3 nucleotides: TGTGCCAGCAGCTTATACTGGGGACAGAACTACGAGCAGTACTTC. This sequence encodes CASSLYWGQNYEQYF.